Reported below is one TCR beta chain. As processed by the authors: Cell counts per sample came from amplifying reference gene primers. Clones were read by immunoSEQ multiplex PCR, and TCRdb kept only the in-frame ones, dropping some. The V and J calls and clone size come from that table; D and trimming were worked out from the DNA. Found here are around 390,000 clones, approximately 87% of them singletons; the top ten hold 10%. Participant-reported clinical history was the basis for cohort assignment. Donors of Cohort 3 who recovered were those that had two negative PCRs, clearance, or symptom resolution. The source of the sample is a study of blood T cell repertoires in COVID-19. Study context: Researchers got acute and convalescent COVID-19 samples from the United States, Italy and Spain.

Sequenced material: PBMCs or T cells enriched from blood (not recorded which). The receptor was derived from a woman aged 45-65 years who had recovered from COVID-19.

CDR3 amino acids: CASTSEGGTEAFF. The CDR3 coding sequence is TGTGCCAGCACCAGTGAGGGTGGCACTGAAGCTTTCTTT. The chain links TRBV7-9 to TRBJ1-1; D ambiguous. The CDR3 contains 13 residues. Germline CDR1 and CDR2: SEHNR and FQNEAQ (reference sequence). V lost 7 bases and J lost 4, with 13 bases in between.